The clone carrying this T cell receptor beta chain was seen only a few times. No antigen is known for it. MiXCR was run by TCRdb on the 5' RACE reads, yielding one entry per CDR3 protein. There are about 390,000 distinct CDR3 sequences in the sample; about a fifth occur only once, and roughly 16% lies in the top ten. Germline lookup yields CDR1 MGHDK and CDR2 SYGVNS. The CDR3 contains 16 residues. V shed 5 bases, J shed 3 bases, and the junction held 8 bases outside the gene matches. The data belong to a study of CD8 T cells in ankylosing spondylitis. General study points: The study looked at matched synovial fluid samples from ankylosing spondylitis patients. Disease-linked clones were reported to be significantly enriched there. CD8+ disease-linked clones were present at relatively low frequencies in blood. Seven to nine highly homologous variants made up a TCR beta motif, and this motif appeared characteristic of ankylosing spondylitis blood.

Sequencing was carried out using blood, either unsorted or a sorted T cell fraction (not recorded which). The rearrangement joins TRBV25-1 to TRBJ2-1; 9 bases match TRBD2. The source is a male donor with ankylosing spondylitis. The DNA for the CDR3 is TGTGCCAGCAGTCCAGCACTAGCGGGCGGCTACAATGAGCAGTTCTTC. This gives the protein CASSPALAGGYNEQFF.